A selection of T cell receptor beta chains follows, all from one sample in a study of blood T cell repertoires in COVID-19. Some clones are missing from TCRdb's copy, which holds only in-frame ones; the method was immunoSEQ multiplex PCR. The sample carries about 300,000 clones, around 90% recorded once. The sample comprised peripheral blood. Receptors originate from a man between 18 and 35 years old with active or convalescent COVID-19. Each CDR3 is given with its conserved first and last residue. The D gene is left open where the match is weak. Clone size is given for some rows only: seen once, a few or many times, or a class if the clone is expanded.

size | J | V | D | CDR3 | DNA
NA | TRBJ1-6 | TRBV7-9 | NA | CASSLAGGISYNSPLHF | TGTGCCAGCAGCTTAGCAGGGGGTATTTCCTATAATTCACCCCTCCACTTT
NA | TRBJ1-1 | TRBV27 | TRBD1 | CASSLDRWYTEAFF | TGTGCCAGCAGTTTGGACAGGTGGTACACTGAAGCTTTCTTT
once | TRBJ1-4 | TRBV6-2/TRBV6-3 | NA | CASSKWTRTNEKLFF | TGTGCCAGCAGCAAATGGACACGAACTAATGAAAAACTGTTTTTT
NA | TRBJ1-1 | TRBV5-5 | TRBD1 | CASSWTGTNTEAFF | TGTGCCAGCAGCTGGACAGGGACTAACACTGAAGCTTTCTTT
NA | TRBJ1-2 | TRBV4-1 | NA | CASSPSEGGNYGYTF | TGCGCCAGCAGCCCATCTGAGGGCGGAAACTATGGCTACACCTTC
NA | TRBJ1-2 | TRBV19 | TRBD1 | CASSMGPGGRRDGYTF | TGTGCCAGTAGTATGGGCCCAGGGGGGAGAAGGGATGGCTACACCTTC
once | TRBJ2-7 | TRBV6-1 | NA | CASSERVRDTYYEQYF | TGTGCCAGCAGTGAAAGGGTCCGGGACACCTACTACGAGCAGTACTTC
NA | TRBJ2-2 | TRBV28 | NA | CASRPTGLNTGELFF | TGTGCCAGCAGACCTACAGGGCTTAACACCGGGGAGCTGTTTTTT
NA | TRBJ2-1 | TRBV11-1 | NA | CASSSPLFNEQFF | TGTGCCAGCAGCTCTCCTCTATTCAATGAGCAGTTCTTC
NA | TRBJ2-5 | TRBV2 | TRBD2 | CASSETLASGLYQETQYF | TGTGCCAGCAGTGAAACTCTGGCTAGCGGGCTATACCAAGAGACCCAGTACTTC
NA | TRBJ1-5 | TRBV7-9 | TRBD1 | CASRKTGVGQPQHF | TGTGCCAGCAGAAAGACAGGGGTAGGGCAGCCCCAGCATTTT
NA | TRBJ2-7 | TRBV13 | TRBD2 | CASSTPGTRPYEQYF | TGTGCCAGCAGCACTCCCGGGACTAGACCCTACGAGCAGTACTTC
NA | TRBJ2-3 | TRBV9 | TRBD2 | CASSAGGSSTDTQYF | TGTGCCAGCAGCGCCGGGGGGAGCTCGACAGATACGCAGTATTTT
NA | TRBJ2-1 | TRBV6-5 | TRBD2 | CASGGGRGSYNEQFF | TGTGCCAGCGGGGGAGGGCGGGGCTCCTACAATGAGCAGTTCTTC
NA | TRBJ2-2 | TRBV5-4 | TRBD2 | CASSLLAGTNTGELFF | TGTGCCAGCAGCTTACTAGCGGGAACGAACACCGGGGAGCTGTTTTTT
NA | TRBJ1-3 | TRBV28 | NA | CASRAGQGNTIYF | TGTGCCAGCAGAGCGGGACAAGGAAACACCATATATTTT
NA | TRBJ1-4 | TRBV7-9 | TRBD1 | CASSLERQGRTNEKLFF | TGTGCCAGCAGCTTAGAAAGACAGGGACGGACTAATGAAAAACTGTTTTTT
NA | TRBJ2-5 | TRBV15 | NA | CATSRAGRGQETQYF | TGTGCCACCAGCAGAGCTGGACGGGGCCAAGAGACCCAGTACTTC
NA | TRBJ2-5 | TRBV14 | NA | CASSQTTGVRETQYF | TGTGCCAGCAGCCAAACCACAGGTGTTCGGGAGACCCAGTACTTC
NA | TRBJ2-7 | TRBV13 | NA | CASSGPPPGSTYEQYF | TGTGCCAGCAGCGGCCCCCCTCCAGGGTCGACCTACGAGCAGTACTTC
NA | TRBJ1-3 | TRBV14 | TRBD1 | CASSRPGTATGNTIYF | TGTGCCAGCAGCCGACCCGGGACAGCCACTGGAAACACCATATATTTT
NA | TRBJ1-6 | TRBV7-2 | TRBD1 | CASSKDRGDSPLHF | TGTGCCAGCAGCAAAGACAGGGGTGATTCACCCCTCCACTTT
NA | TRBJ2-1 | TRBV7-7 | NA | CASSSGPSGGNEQFF | TGTGCCAGCAGTTCCGGCCCCTCGGGTGGCAATGAGCAGTTCTTC
NA | TRBJ2-7 | TRBV15 | NA | CATSRGQLQGHEQYF | TGTGCCACCAGCAGAGGCCAACTACAGGGCCACGAGCAGTACTTC
NA | TRBJ2-1 | TRBV6-2/TRBV6-3 | TRBD2 | CASSSIAGALNEQFF | TGTGCCAGCAGTTCCATAGCGGGGGCGCTCAATGAGCAGTTCTTC
NA | TRBJ1-2 | TRBV10-3 | NA | CAISESARTQGLRYGYTF | TGTGCCATCAGTGAGTCAGCCAGAACCCAGGGGCTCAGGTATGGCTACACCTTC
NA | TRBJ1-5 | TRBV25-1 | TRBD1 | CASSGATGTGFNQPQHF | TGTGCCAGCAGCGGGGCCACCGGGACAGGGTTCAATCAGCCCCAGCATTTT
NA | TRBJ2-1 | TRBV18 | NA | CASSPFGAGGNEQFF | TGTGCCAGCTCACCATTTGGAGCAGGGGGGAATGAGCAGTTCTTC
few | TRBJ2-1 | TRBV7-8 | TRBD1 | CASLRPSGTGFDEQFF | TGTGCCAGCCTCCGACCCTCCGGGACAGGGTTCGATGAGCAGTTCTTC
NA | TRBJ2-3 | TRBV11-2 | TRBD2 | CASSPAGDPGDTQYF | TGTGCCAGCAGCCCAGCGGGGGACCCGGGGGATACGCAGTATTTT
NA | TRBJ2-1 | TRBV28 | TRBD1 | CASNIDRAYNEQFF | TGTGCCAGCAATATAGACAGGGCCTACAATGAGCAGTTCTTC
NA | TRBJ2-3 | TRBV6-2/TRBV6-3 | TRBD2 | CASSLMRGGDTQYF | TGTGCCAGCAGTTTGATGCGGGGGGGAGATACGCAGTATTTT
NA | TRBJ2-5 | TRBV7-9 | NA | CASSPTGQETQYF | TGTGCCAGCAGCCCAACAGGCCAAGAGACCCAGTACTTC
NA | TRBJ2-7 | TRBV5-1 | NA | CASSSTAPSYEQYF | TGCGCCAGCAGCTCGACAGCGCCCTCCTACGAGCAGTACTTC
NA | TRBJ1-2 | TRBV7-2 | NA | CASSLVRENYGYTF | TGTGCCAGCAGCTTAGTAAGAGAGAACTATGGCTACACCTTC
once | TRBJ2-1 | TRBV12-3/TRBV12-4 | TRBD2 | CASSRAGGNEQFF | TGTGCCAGCAGTAGGGCCGGGGGGAATGAGCAGTTCTTC
NA | TRBJ1-2 | TRBV28 | NA | CASSLYTTGAGYTF | TGTGCCAGCAGTTTATACACGACAGGCGCTGGCTACACCTTC
NA | TRBJ1-5 | TRBV18 | NA | CASSPGQENQPQHF | TGTGCCAGCTCACCAGGGCAGGAAAATCAGCCCCAGCATTTT
NA | TRBJ2-7 | TRBV2 | NA | CASSEFLYEQYF | TGTGCCAGCAGTGAATTCCTCTACGAGCAGTACTTC
NA | TRBJ1-2 | TRBV7-9 | TRBD1 | CASNIGTGNGGYTF | TGTGCCAGCAACATCGGGACAGGGAATGGAGGCTACACCTTC
few | TRBJ2-4 | TRBV7-9 | NA | CASSLAKRENIQYF | TGTGCCAGCAGCTTAGCCAAGCGGGAAAACATTCAGTACTTC
NA | TRBJ1-2 | TRBV5-4 | NA | CASSFEAGPLYGYTF | TGTGCCAGCAGCTTTGAGGCGGGTCCACTCTATGGCTACACCTTC
NA | TRBJ1-6 | TRBV27 | NA | CASGEYNSPLHF | TGTGCCAGCGGGGAGTATAATTCACCCCTCCACTTT
NA | TRBJ1-2 | TRBV19 | NA | CASSTLIRDTLYYGYTF | TGTGCCAGTAGTACTTTAATCCGGGACACTTTGTACTATGGCTACACCTTC
NA | TRBJ2-7 | TRBV19 | NA | CASSMRQSYEQYF | TGTGCCAGTAGTATGCGGCAGTCCTACGAGCAGTACTTC
few | TRBJ2-1 | TRBV3-1/TRBV3-2 | NA | CASSQLRYNEQFF | TGTGCCAGCAGCCAACTCAGATACAATGAGCAGTTCTTC
NA | TRBJ1-5 | TRBV7-8 | TRBD1 | CASSLSHRGLLNQPQHF | TGTGCCAGCAGCTTATCCCACAGGGGGCTATTAAACCAGCCCCAGCATTTT
once | TRBJ1-5 | TRBV21-1 | NA | CASSKGQMKQPQHF | TGTGCCAGCAGCAAAGGACAAATGAAACAGCCCCAGCATTTT
NA | TRBJ1-4 | TRBV7-8 | NA | CASSRRTQTTNEKLFF | TGTGCCAGCAGCAGACGGACACAAACAACTAATGAAAAACTGTTTTTT
NA | TRBJ1-4 | TRBV5-4 | NA | CASSRTENEKLFF | TGTGCCAGCAGCCGCACAGAGAATGAAAAACTGTTTTTT
NA | TRBJ1-1 | TRBV18 | NA | CATNPGSPEAFF | TGTGCCACCAACCCAGGGTCCCCTGAAGCTTTCTTT
NA | TRBJ1-2 | TRBV18 | TRBD1 | CASSLGQGGYGYTF | TGTGCCAGCTCCCTAGGACAGGGGGGCTATGGCTACACCTTC